These 18 T cell receptor beta chains came from one sample sequenced in a study of human thymus T cells. Sequencing was performed with immunoSEQ multiplex PCR; in TCRdb, only in-frame clones are kept and a portion is missing. The sample lists tens of thousands of clones, around 94% occurring once. The sequenced sample consisted of blood. The origin of the receptors is a boy in the first two years of life with a congenital heart defect but otherwise immunologically healthy.

V gene TRBV4-1 combines with J gene TRBJ1-3; D unclear. Trimming shortened V by 2 bases and J by 2 bases, and 10 bases separated the two germline ends. CDR1 MGHRA and CDR2 YSYEKL come from the germline V gene. There are 15 residues in the CDR3. The CDR3 spells CASSQPIGAGNTIYF. The CDR3 nucleotides read TGCGCCAGCAGCCAACCTATCGGGGCTGGAAACACCATATATTTT.

V is TRBV5-1 and J is TRBJ2-3; no definite D call. Trimming took 2 bases from V and 4 from J, leaving 5 bases between them. The CDR3 covers 12 residues. CDR1 and CDR2 (germline): SGHRS, YFSETQ. The chain's CDR3 is CASSFLADTQYF. The CDR3 DNA reads as TGCGCCAGCAGCTTTCTCGCAGATACGCAGTATTTT. Combining the CDR3 with reference TRBV5-1 and TRBJ2-3 gives the whole variable domain KAGVTQTPRYLIKTRGQQVTLSCSPISGHRSVSWYQQTPGQGLQFLFEYFSETQRNKGNFPGRFSGRQFSNSRSEMNVSTLELGDSALYLCASSFLADTQYFGPGTRLTVL.

This chain joins TRBV12-1 and TRBJ1-2. TRBV12-1 is described as a pseudogene. This CDR3 region has 12 residues. This chain's CDR3 is CASPQMNYGYTF. The CDR3 DNA is TGTGCCAGCCCGCAAATGAACTATGGCTACACCTTC.

The V and J genes are TRBV5-1 and TRBJ1-6; TRBD1 is a possible D gene (6 bases). The CDR3 totals 14 residues. Germline loops: CDR1 SGHRS, CDR2 YFSETQ. V was cut by 4 bases and J by 10 bases, with 15 bases left in between. CDR3 in amino acids: CASSPRYRESPLHF. The CDR3 DNA reads TGCGCCAGCAGCCCCCGGTACAGGGAATCACCCCTCCACTTT.

The chain joins TRBV7-6 to TRBJ2-2; maybe TRBD2 (5 bases). The CDR3 runs 15 residues. The V gene lost 1 base and the J gene lost 4 bases, with 10 bases spanning the gap. Germline V CDR1 and CDR2: SGHVS, FNYEAQ. The CDR3 here is CASSLEVGSTGELFF. The CDR3 nucleotides read TGTGCCAGCAGCTTAGAGGTGGGGAGCACCGGGGAGCTGTTTTTT.

The rearrangement uses TRBV28 and TRBJ2-5; 12 nucleotides agree with TRBD2. Germline CDR1 is MDHEN and CDR2 is SYDVKM. This CDR3 comprises 16 residues. The junction had 5 bases not matched to a gene; V was cut back by 4 bases and J by 2 bases. CDR3 nucleotide sequence: TGTGCCAGCAGTTCCTTAGGACTAGCGGGGCAAGAGACCCAGTACTTC. Encoded protein: CASSSLGLAGQETQYF.

The chain links TRBV5-1 to TRBJ2-7, with D hard to call. Germline values: CDR1 SGHRS, CDR2 YFSETQ. V gave up 0 bases and J gave up 9 bases, with 10 bases separating them. This CDR3 is built from 12 residues. CDR3 protein: CASSLAAEGQYF. The CDR3 coding sequence is TGCGCCAGCAGCTTGGCGGCAGAAGGGCAGTACTTC.

J is TRBJ2-1 and V is TRBV28, with 10 bases lining up with TRBD2. CDR1 is MDHEN and CDR2 is SYDVKM in the germline V gene. The CDR3 length is 15 residues. J gave up 2 bases and V 2 bases, and 0 bases lay outside the gene matches. CDR3 residues: CASSLSGGAYNEQFF. For the CDR3, the DNA is TGTGCCAGCAGTTTAAGCGGGGGGGCCTACAATGAGCAGTTCTTC.

Only one count was recorded for this clone. The gene calls are TRBV11-2 and TRBJ2-3; 10 bases fit TRBD2. Germline V gene data show CDR1 as SGHAT and CDR2 as FQNNGV. CDR3 length: 16 amino acids. V lost 6 bases to trimming and J lost 2 bases; unmatched junction nucleotides: 8. The DNA of the CDR3 is TGTGCCAGCAGTTTTAGCGGGGGGTTACTCACAGATACGCAGTATTTT. Translation: CASSFSGGLLTDTQYF.

The genes are TRBV5-4 and TRBJ2-7; no clear D gene. In germline, CDR1 is SGHNT, CDR2 YYREEE (reference sequence). CDR3 size: 14 residues. Trimming pared 1 base from V and 0 bases from J, leaving 8 bases between. The CDR3 nucleotides read TGTGCCAGCAGCTTGAGTGCGCCCTCCTACGAGCAGTACTTC. This gives the protein CASSLSAPSYEQYF.

This chain uses TRBV19 with TRBJ2-7, with 8 bases matching TRBD1. With 3 bases clipped from V and 3 bases from J, the junction kept 1 base outside the gene matches. From germline, CDR1 is LNHDA and CDR2 SQIVND (reference sequence). The CDR3 totals 13 residues. The CDR3 spells CASSITGGYEQYF. The CDR3 DNA sequence: TGTGCCAGTAGTATTACAGGGGGCTACGAGCAGTACTTC.

The rearrangement uses TRBV15 and TRBJ2-3, with D unresolved. Germline CDR1 is LNHNV and CDR2 is YYDKDF (reference sequence). Trimming pared 1 base from V and 11 bases from J, leaving 13 bases between. The CDR3 is 13 amino acids. The CDR3 DNA is TGTGCCACCAGCAGAGGCAGCCCCTTAGGGCAGTATTTT. Encoded protein: CATSRGSPLGQYF. The whole variable domain, remainder taken from reference TRBV15 and TRBJ2-3, is DAMVIQNPRYQVTQFGKPVTLSCSQTLNHNVMYWYQQKSSQAPKLLFHYYDKDFNNEADTPDNFQSRRPNTSFCFLDIRSPGLGDTAMYLCATSRGSPLGQYFGPGTRLTVL.

The chain is built from TRBV6-5 and TRBJ1-2; the match to TRBD1 covers 11 bases. This CDR3 has 15 residues. Germline V CDR1 and CDR2: MNHEY, SVGAGI. Losses at the gene ends were 4 bases for V and 6 bases for J; bases not matched to a gene: 7. CDR3 nucleotide sequence: TGTGCCAGCAGTTCCCCCCGGACAGGGGGCGATGGCTACACCTTC. Protein product: CASSSPRTGGDGYTF.

CDR3 loop: CASTWGDTQYF. Here the CDR3 DNA reads TGTGCCAGCACCTGGGGGGATACGCAGTATTTT. The chain combines TRBV28 with TRBJ2-3; either TRBD1 or TRBD2 may fit D (5 bases each). Trimming removed 7 bases at V and 6 bases at J, with 8 bases between. Per germline, CDR1 MDHEN and CDR2 SYDVKM. The CDR3 has 11 residues.

This clone showed up just once. This chain uses TRBV4-1 with TRBJ1-1; 9 bases are shared with TRBD1. V shed 2 bases, J shed 4 bases, and the junction held 5 bases outside the gene matches. Looked up from germline, CDR1 is MGHRA and CDR2 is YSYEKL. This CDR3 has 15 residues. CDR3 in DNA: TGCGCCAGCAGCCAACAACAGGGGGCGTTCACTGAAGCTTTCTTT. Encoded protein: CASSQQQGAFTEAFF.

The V call is TRBV5-1, the J call TRBJ1-2, with 9 bases lining up with TRBD1. CDR3 size: 13 residues. V lost 0 bases to trimming and J lost 8 bases; unmatched junction nucleotides: 2. Germline lookup yields CDR1 SGHRS and CDR2 YFSETQ. Here the CDR3 DNA reads TGCGCCAGCAGCTTGGGGGACAGGGCCGGCTACACCTTC. This gives the protein CASSLGDRAGYTF.

The chain has TRBV12-5 and TRBJ2-1; tentatively, D is TRBD2 (6 bases). Between the trimmed V and J ends, which lost 2 bases and 9 bases, there was a span of 14 bases. The germline CDR1 and CDR2 sequences are LGHNT and FRNRAP. The CDR3 has 14 amino acids. The CDR3 sequence: CASGLSRGLGEQFF. CDR3 coding DNA: TGTGCTAGTGGTTTGTCCCGGGGGTTGGGTGAGCAGTTCTTC.

This chain links TRBV27 with TRBJ2-7; 11 nucleotides match TRBD2. Per germline, CDR1 MNHEY and CDR2 SMNVEV (reference sequence). The CDR3 spans 14 residues. J was trimmed by 2 bases and V by 3 bases; bases with no gene match: 0. The CDR3 sequence is CASSFSGGAYEQYF. CDR3 DNA: TGTGCCAGCAGTTTTAGCGGGGGGGCCTACGAGCAGTACTTC.